Following are 19 T cell receptor beta chains from one sample sequenced in a study of T cell repertoires in breast cancer. Unpaired genes were suppressed by blocking oligonucleotides during a second nested PCR. TCRdb re-derived calls from the emulsion pairing reads in MiXCR, one entry per CDR3 protein. This sample has under 5,500 distinct CDR3 sequences; 30% to 40% occur once, and the top ten carry approximately 33%. An expanded emulsion RT-PCR with primers for all TCR V genes paired CD8+ T cell chains. Sequencing input: CD8+ T cells. These receptors were taken from a pool of human donors with breast cancer or a healthy control (not recorded which).

This clonotype was observed a handful of times. The chain has TRBV27 and TRBJ2-3; D remains ambiguous. This CDR3 spans 16 amino acids. The V end was cut by 4 bases, the J end by 4 bases, with 18 bases between. Per germline, CDR1 MNHEY and CDR2 SMNVEV (reference sequence). The CDR3 here is CASSSFFVRNADTQYF. CDR3 DNA sequence: TGTGCCAGCAGTTCCTTCTTCGTACGAAACGCAGATACGCAGTATTTT.

Regarding this clonotype: Compared with germline, one end of the junction differs, possibly owing to a read error. The rearrangement links TRBV28 to TRBJ2-3; D gene unclear. Per the germline V gene, CDR1 is MDHEN and CDR2 is SYDVKM. The CDR3 has 11 residues. The CDR3 loop is CACSLSDTQYF. The CDR3 nucleotides read TGTGCCTGCAGTTTGTCGGATACGCAGTATTTT.

There are a few counts of this clonotype. The chain links TRBV3-1 to TRBJ2-3; D not resolved. Germline lookup yields CDR1 LGHDT and CDR2 YNNKEL (reference sequence). Trimming took 0 bases from V and 6 from J, leaving 7 bases between them. The CDR3 runs to 13 residues. The CDR3: CASSQELGDTQYF. For the CDR3, the DNA is TGTGCCAGCAGCCAAGAACTGGGCGATACGCAGTATTTT.

J is TRBJ2-7 and V is TRBV20-1; 9 bases match TRBD2. The CDR3 is 12 amino acids. Losses at the gene ends were 3 bases for V and 3 bases for J; bases not matched to a gene: 0. Germline assignment: CDR1 DFQATT and CDR2 SNEGSKA (reference sequence). Written as DNA, the CDR3 is TGCAGTGCTAGGACTAGCGGCTACGAGCAGTACTTC. Amino acid sequence: CSARTSGYEQYF.

This clonotype was counted at least ten times. J is TRBJ1-6 and V is TRBV20-1; TRBD1 agrees at 8 bases. J lost 10 bases, V lost 3 bases, and 11 bases had no gene match. CDR1 is DFQATT, CDR2 SNEGSKA, per germline (reference sequence). The CDR3 is made up of 15 amino acids. This CDR3 is CSASVGQGYGSPLHF. The DNA of the CDR3 is TGCAGTGCTAGTGTCGGACAGGGTTATGGATCACCCCTCCACTTT.

In this sample, this clonotype is medium-sized. The rearrangement links TRBV28 to TRBJ2-3; D call uncertain. V was cut by 6 bases and J by 5 bases, with 6 bases left in between. Germline V gene data show CDR1 as MDHEN and CDR2 as SYDVKM. There are 11 residues in the CDR3. CDR3 in DNA: TGTGCCAGCAGCCAAAAAGATACGCAGTATTTT. Its protein product is CASSQKDTQYF.

In its sample, this clonotype was seen many times. The chain employs TRBV19 and TRBJ2-2, with TRBD1 matching 7 bases. Germline V gene data show CDR1 as LNHDA and CDR2 as SQIVND (reference sequence). J was trimmed by 5 bases and V by 5 bases; bases with no gene match: 8. CDR3 length: 15 amino acids. The CDR3, as DNA: TGTGCCAGTAGTCGTGGACAGGACCAAACCGGGGAGCTGTTTTTT. As protein: CASSRGQDQTGELFF.

This clonotype was observed once. The chain recombines TRBV20-1 with TRBJ1-5; D may be TRBD1 (5 bases). The CDR3 loop spans 16 amino acids. V lost 3 bases and J lost 5, with 20 bases in between. Germline V gives CDR1 DFQATT, CDR2 SNEGSKA (reference sequence). This CDR3 reads CSASSGRHERYQPQHF. The DNA of the CDR3 is TGCAGTGCTAGTTCGGGGCGTCATGAGAGATATCAGCCCCAGCATTTT.

This clonotype was counted between two and nine times. V and J are TRBV20-1 and TRBJ2-5; the D gene could be TRBD1 or TRBD2 (5 bases each). CDR1 is DFQATT, CDR2 SNEGSKA, per germline (reference sequence). V was shortened by 5 bases and J by 5 bases, with 21 bases between the two germline ends. This CDR3 contains 15 residues. CDR3 protein: CSASKKPGPGETQYF. The CDR3 nucleotides are TGCAGTGCTTCCAAAAAACCAGGGCCGGGGGAGACCCAGTACTTC.

This clonotype was recorded at least ten times. The rearrangement joins TRBV7-6 to TRBJ1-3; D is unclear. Trimming pared 5 bases from V and 1 base from J, leaving 3 bases between. The CDR3 has 12 residues. CDR1 and CDR2 (germline): SGHVS, FNYEAQ. CDR3 sequence: CASSPSGNTIYF. The CDR3, as DNA: TGTGCCAGCAGCCCATCTGGAAACACCATATATTTT.

Notes on this clonotype: At one end, the junction sequence differs from germline, possibly due to a read error. This sequence joins TRBV6-5 and TRBJ1-6; D is unclear. Germline V CDR1 and CDR2: MNHEY, SVGAGI. The CDR3 is 15 residues long. Written as DNA, the CDR3 is TGTGCCAGCTGTTACTCGAATCAGGCAAATTCACCCTTCCACTTT. Protein product: CASCYSNQANSPFHF.

V and J are TRBV5-1 and TRBJ2-3; D ambiguous. CDR3 length: 14 residues. Trimming stripped 4 bases from V and 2 bases from J, with 11 bases between. Germline V gives CDR1 SGHRS, CDR2 YFSETQ. CDR3 sequence (DNA): TGCGCCAGCAGCCTAGGGCTCCCCACAGATACGCAGTATTTT. Its translation: CASSLGLPTDTQYF.

This clonotype has at least ten counts. The gene calls are TRBV29-1 and TRBJ2-5; no clear D gene. The CDR3 has 12 residues. Between the trimmed V and J ends, which lost 2 bases and 5 bases, there was a span of 9 bases. Germline lookup yields CDR1 SQVTM and CDR2 ANQGSEA. The CDR3 nucleotides read TGCAGCGTTGAATTTTCTGGGGAGACCCAGTACTTC. This sequence encodes CSVEFSGETQYF.

By share of the sample, this clonotype is large. CDR3 region: CSASILGQGRYEQYF. The CDR3 bases are TGCAGTGCTAGTATCTTGGGTCAGGGCCGATACGAGCAGTACTTC. V is TRBV20-1 and J is TRBJ2-7; weak D call: TRBD1 (5 bases). Germline CDR1 DFQATT, CDR2 SNEGSKA (reference sequence). The ends were cut back, 3 bases at V and 4 bases at J, with 19 bases in the middle. CDR3 length: 15 amino acids.

The rearrangement uses TRBV14 and TRBJ1-1; D is ambiguous. Germline lookup yields CDR1 SGHDN and CDR2 FVKESK. V lost 0 bases to trimming and J lost 3 bases, with 5 bases between them. The CDR3 is 13 residues long. The CDR3 nucleotides read TGTGCCAGCAGCCAAGATCGGCACACTGAAGCTTTCTTT. This gives the protein CASSQDRHTEAFF.

By frequency in the sample, this clonotype is medium-sized. The chain is built from TRBV27 and TRBJ2-7; D might be TRBD2 (5 bases). Germline V CDR1 and CDR2: MNHEY, SMNVEV (reference sequence). This CDR3 has 14 amino acids. V lost 2 bases, J lost 1 base, and 9 bases lay in between. The CDR3 loop reads CASSLKLESYEQYV. The CDR3 nucleotides read TGTGCCAGCAGTTTAAAACTAGAATCCTACGAGCAGTACGTC.

This clonotype was seen ten or more times. The genes are TRBV29-1 and TRBJ2-3, with TRBD2 identical over 7 bases. Germline trimming cut 6 bases from V and 2 bases from J; bases unmatched to any gene: 5. This CDR3 region has 13 residues. Germline loops: CDR1 SQVTM, CDR2 ANQGSEA. This CDR3 reads CSVWQRDTDTQYF. The CDR3 DNA sequence: TGCAGCGTGTGGCAGCGGGACACAGATACGCAGTATTTT.

The chain uses TRBV12-3 or TRBV12-4 and TRBJ1-6, with 7 bases aligning to TRBD1. The CDR3 is 13 residues long. V dropped 5 bases and J dropped 8; count of bases not matched to a gene: 3. The chain's CDR3 is CASSQGGDSPLHF. The CDR3 nucleotides are TGTGCCAGCAGTCAGGGGGGTGATTCACCCCTCCACTTT.

By share of the sample, this clonotype is medium-sized. This chain joins TRBV7-2 and TRBJ2-3; 10 nucleotides agree with TRBD2. This CDR3 region has 15 residues. The V and J ends lost 6 bases and 2 bases, in that order; junction bases with no gene match: 5. CDR1 and CDR2 (germline): SGHTA, FQGNSA. Here the CDR3 reads CASRWTSGYTDTQYF. The CDR3 DNA reads as TGTGCCAGCAGATGGACTAGCGGATACACAGATACGCAGTATTTT.